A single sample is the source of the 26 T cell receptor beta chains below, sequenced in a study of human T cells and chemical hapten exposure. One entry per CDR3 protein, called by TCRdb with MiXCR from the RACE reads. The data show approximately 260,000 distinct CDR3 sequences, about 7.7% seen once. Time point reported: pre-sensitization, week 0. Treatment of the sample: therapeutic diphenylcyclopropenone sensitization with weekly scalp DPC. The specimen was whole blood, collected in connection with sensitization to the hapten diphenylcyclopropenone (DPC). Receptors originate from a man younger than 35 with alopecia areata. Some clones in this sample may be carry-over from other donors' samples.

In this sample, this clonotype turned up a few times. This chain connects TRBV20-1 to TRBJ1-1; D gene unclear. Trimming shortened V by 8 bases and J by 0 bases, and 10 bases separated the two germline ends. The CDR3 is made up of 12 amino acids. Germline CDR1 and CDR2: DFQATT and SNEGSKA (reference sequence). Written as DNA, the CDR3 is TGCAGTATGACCCTTCTGAACACTGAAGCTTTCTTT. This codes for CSMTLLNTEAFF.

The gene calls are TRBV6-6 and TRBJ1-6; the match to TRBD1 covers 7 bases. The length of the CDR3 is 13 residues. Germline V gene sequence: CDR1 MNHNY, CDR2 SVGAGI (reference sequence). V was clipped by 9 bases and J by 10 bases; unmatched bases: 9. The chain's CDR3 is CASHWGTESPLHF. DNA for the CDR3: TGTGCCAGTCATTGGGGGACAGAGTCACCCCTCCACTTT.

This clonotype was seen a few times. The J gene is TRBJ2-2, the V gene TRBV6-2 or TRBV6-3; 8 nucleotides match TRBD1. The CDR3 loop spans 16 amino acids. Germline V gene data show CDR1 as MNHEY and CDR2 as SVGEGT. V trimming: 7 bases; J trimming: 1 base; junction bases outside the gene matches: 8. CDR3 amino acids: CASTDYRGRNTGELFF. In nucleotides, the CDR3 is TGTGCCAGCACCGACTACAGGGGGAGGAACACCGGGGAGCTGTTTTTT.

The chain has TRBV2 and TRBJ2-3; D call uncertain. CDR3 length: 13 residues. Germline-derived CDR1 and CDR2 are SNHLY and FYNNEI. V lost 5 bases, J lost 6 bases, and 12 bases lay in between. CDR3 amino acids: CASSPVPGDTQYF. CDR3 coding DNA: TGTGCCAGCAGTCCCGTCCCCGGGGATACGCAGTATTTT.

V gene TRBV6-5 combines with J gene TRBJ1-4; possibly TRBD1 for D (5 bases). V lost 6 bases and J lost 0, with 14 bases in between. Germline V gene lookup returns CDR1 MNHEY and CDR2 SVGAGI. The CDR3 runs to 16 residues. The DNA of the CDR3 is TGTGCCAGCAGACGCCGGGACCGAACAACTAATGAAAAACTGTTTTTT. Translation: CASRRRDRTTNEKLFF.

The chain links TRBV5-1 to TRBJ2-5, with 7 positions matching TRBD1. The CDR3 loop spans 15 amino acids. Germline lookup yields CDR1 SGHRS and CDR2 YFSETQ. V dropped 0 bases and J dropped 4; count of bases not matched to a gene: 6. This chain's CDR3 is CASSLGQGDGETQYF. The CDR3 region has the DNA TGCGCCAGCAGCTTGGGTCAGGGGGACGGAGAGACCCAGTACTTC.

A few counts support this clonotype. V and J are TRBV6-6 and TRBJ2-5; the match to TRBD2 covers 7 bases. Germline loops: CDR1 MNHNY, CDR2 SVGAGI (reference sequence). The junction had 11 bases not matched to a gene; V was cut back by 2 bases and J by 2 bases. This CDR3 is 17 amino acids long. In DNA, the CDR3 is TGTGCCAGCAGTTACCCGACTAGCCGGAGAATGCAAGAGACCCAGTACTTC. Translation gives CASSYPTSRRMQETQYF.

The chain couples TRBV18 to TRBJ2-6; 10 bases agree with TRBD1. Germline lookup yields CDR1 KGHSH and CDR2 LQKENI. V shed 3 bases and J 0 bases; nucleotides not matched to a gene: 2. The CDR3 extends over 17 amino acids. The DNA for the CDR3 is TGTGCCAGCTCACCCGGGACAGGGGCCTCTGGGGCCAACGTCCTGACTTTC. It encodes CASSPGTGASGANVLTF.

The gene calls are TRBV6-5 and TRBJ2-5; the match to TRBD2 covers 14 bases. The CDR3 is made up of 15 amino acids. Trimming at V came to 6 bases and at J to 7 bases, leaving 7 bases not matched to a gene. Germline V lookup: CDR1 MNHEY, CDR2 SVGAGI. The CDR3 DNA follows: TGTGCCAGCAGCCGACTAGCGGGGGGGCTGGGGACCCAGTACTTC. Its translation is CASSRLAGGLGTQYF.

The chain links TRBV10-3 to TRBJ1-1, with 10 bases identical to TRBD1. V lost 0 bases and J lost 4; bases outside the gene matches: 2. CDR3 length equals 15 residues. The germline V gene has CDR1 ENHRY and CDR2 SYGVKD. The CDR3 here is CAISESRTGGTEAFF. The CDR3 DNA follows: TGTGCCATCAGTGAGTCCCGGACAGGGGGCACTGAAGCTTTCTTT.

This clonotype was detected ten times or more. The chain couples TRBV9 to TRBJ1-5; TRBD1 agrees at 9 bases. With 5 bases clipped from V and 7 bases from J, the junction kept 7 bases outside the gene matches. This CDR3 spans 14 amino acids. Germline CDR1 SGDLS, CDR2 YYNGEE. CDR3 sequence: CASSTGTGRQPQHF. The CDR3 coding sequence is TGTGCCAGCAGTACCGGGACAGGGCGACAGCCCCAGCATTTT.

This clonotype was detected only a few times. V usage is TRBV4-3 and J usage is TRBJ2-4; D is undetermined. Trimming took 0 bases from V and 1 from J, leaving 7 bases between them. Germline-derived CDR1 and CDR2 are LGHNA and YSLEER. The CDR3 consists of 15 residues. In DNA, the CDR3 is TGCGCCAGCAGCCAAGATTTATCGGCCAAAAACATTCAGTACTTC. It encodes CASSQDLSAKNIQYF.

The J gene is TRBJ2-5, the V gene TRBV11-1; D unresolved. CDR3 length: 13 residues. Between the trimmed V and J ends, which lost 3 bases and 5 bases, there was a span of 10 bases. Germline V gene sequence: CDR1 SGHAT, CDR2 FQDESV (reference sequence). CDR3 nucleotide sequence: TGTGCCAGCAGCTTGGAGCTCCAGGAGACCCAGTACTTC. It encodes CASSLELQETQYF.

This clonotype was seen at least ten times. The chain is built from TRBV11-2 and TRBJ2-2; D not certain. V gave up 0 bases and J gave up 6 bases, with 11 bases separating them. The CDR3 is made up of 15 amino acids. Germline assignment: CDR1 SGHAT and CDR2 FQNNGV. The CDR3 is CASSLDPQGAGELFF. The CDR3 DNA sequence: TGTGCCAGCAGCTTAGACCCACAAGGTGCCGGGGAGCTGTTTTTT.

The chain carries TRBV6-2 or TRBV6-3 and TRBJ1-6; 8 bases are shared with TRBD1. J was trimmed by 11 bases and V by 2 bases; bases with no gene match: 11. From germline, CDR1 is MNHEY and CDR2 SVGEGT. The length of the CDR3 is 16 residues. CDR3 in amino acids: CASSYPGTGPSAPLHF. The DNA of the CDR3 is TGTGCCAGCAGTTACCCAGGGACAGGCCCTTCGGCACCCCTCCACTTT.

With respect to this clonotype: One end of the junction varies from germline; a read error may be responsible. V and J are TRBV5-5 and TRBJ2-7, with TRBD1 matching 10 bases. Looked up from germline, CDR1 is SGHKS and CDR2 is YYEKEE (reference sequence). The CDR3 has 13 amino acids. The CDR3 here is CASSGTGDHEQCF. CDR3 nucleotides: TGTGCCAGCAGCGGGACAGGGGATCACGAGCAGTGCTTC.

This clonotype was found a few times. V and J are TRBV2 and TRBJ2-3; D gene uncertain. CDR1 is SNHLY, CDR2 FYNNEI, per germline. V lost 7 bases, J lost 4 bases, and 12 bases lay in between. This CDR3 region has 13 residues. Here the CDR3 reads CASNPRRSDTQYF. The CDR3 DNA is TGTGCCAGCAATCCCCGACGGTCAGATACGCAGTATTTT.

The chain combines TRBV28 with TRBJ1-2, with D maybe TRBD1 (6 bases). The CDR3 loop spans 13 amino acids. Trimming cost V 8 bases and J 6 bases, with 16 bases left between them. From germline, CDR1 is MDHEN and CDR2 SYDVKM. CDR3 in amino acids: CASLPQGTDGYTF. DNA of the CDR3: TGTGCCAGCCTGCCACAGGGCACGGATGGCTACACCTTC.

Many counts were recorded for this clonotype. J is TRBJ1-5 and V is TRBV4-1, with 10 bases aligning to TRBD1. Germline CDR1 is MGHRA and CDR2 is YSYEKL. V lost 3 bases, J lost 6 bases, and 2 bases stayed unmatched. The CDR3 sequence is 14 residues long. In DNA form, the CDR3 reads TGCGCCAGCAGCCAGGACAGGGGGACTCAGCCCCAGCATTTT. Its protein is CASSQDRGTQPQHF.

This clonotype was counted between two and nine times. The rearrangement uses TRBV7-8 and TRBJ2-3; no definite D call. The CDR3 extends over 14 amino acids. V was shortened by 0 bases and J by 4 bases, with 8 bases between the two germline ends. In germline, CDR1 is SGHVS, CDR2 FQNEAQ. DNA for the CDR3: TGTGCCAGCAGCTTAGCGGCGTGGGCAGATACGCAGTATTTT. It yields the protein CASSLAAWADTQYF.

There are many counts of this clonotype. CDR3 DNA sequence: TGTGCCAGCAGCTCGGAGGCAACCCCCTACAATGAGCAGTTCTTC. Protein sequence: CASSSEATPYNEQFF. The V call is TRBV7-2, the J call TRBJ2-1, with D maybe TRBD2 (5 bases). Deletions cut 4 bases from V and 2 bases from J, with 12 bases between. The CDR3 loop spans 15 amino acids. Looked up from germline, CDR1 is SGHTA and CDR2 is FQGNSA.

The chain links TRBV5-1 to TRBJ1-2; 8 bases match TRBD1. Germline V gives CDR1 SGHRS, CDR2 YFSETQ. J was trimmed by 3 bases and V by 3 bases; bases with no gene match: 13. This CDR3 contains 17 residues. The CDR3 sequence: CASSSAQGAPLYYGYTF. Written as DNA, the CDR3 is TGCGCCAGCAGCTCTGCTCAGGGGGCGCCCCTATACTATGGCTACACCTTC.

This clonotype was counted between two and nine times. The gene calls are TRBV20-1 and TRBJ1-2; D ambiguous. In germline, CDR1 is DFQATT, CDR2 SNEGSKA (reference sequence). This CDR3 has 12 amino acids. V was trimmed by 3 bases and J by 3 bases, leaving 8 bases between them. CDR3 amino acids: CSARGSDYGYTF. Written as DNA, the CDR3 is TGCAGTGCTAGGGGCAGCGACTATGGCTACACCTTC.

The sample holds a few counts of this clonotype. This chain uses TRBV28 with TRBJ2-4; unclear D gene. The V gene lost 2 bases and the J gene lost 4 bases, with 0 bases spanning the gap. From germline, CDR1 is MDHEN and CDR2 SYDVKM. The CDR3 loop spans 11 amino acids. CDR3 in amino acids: CASSLKNIQYF. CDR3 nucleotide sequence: TGTGCCAGCAGTTTAAAAAACATTCAGTACTTC.

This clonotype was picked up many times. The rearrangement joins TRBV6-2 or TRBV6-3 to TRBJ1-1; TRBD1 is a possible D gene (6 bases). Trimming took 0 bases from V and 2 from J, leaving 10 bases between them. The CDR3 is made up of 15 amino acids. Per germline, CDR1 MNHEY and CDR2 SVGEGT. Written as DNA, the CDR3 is TGTGCCAGCAGTTACTCGGACAGAAGAAACACTGAAGCTTTCTTT. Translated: CASSYSDRRNTEAFF.

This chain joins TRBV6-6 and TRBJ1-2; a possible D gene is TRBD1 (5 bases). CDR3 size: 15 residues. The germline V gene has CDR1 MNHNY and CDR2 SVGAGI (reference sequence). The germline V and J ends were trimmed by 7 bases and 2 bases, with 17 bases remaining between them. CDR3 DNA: TGTGCCAGCAAGGAGGGCAGGGCCCCAAACTATGGCTACACCTTC. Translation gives CASKEGRAPNYGYTF.